These 23 T cell receptor beta chains share one sample of origin, sequenced in a study of identical twins. TCRdb ran MiXCR on the 5' RACE reads and lists one entry per CDR3 protein. The sample includes 400,000 to 550,000 distinct CDR3 sequences, about 13% of them seen just once. In addition, the sample was reused for a study of yellow fever vaccine responses in identical twins.

The sequenced sample was CD4+ T cells sorted from blood. These receptors came from a woman younger than 35 in good health.

This clonotype has more than one count but fewer than ten. This sequence joins TRBV7-9 and TRBJ2-3; unclear D gene. Trimming took 5 bases from V and 3 from J, leaving 9 bases between them. The CDR3 consists of 13 residues. CDR1 SEHNR and CDR2 FQNEAQ come from the germline V gene (reference sequence). The CDR3 spells CASSRSDTDTQYF. CDR3 DNA: TGTGCCAGCAGCCGGTCAGATACAGATACGCAGTATTTT.

This chain uses TRBV10-1 with TRBJ2-1; TRBD2 aligns across 8 bases. The junction had 9 bases not matched to a gene; V was cut back by 6 bases and J by 5 bases. The CDR3 is made up of 15 amino acids. The germline gives CDR1 WNHNN, CDR2 SYGVQD (reference sequence). This CDR3 is CASSRAGVGNNEQFF. The CDR3 DNA sequence: TGCGCCAGCAGCCGAGCGGGAGTTGGCAACAATGAGCAGTTCTTC.

V and J are TRBV2 and TRBJ2-7; maybe TRBD2 (5 bases). The CDR3 runs 13 residues. The V end lost 7 bases, the J end lost 5 bases, and 15 bases lay between the germline ends. Germline assignment: CDR1 SNHLY and CDR2 FYNNEI. The CDR3 bases are TGTGCCAGCAAGGCTAGCTGGGGTGACGAGCAGTACTTC. Amino acid sequence: CASKASWGDEQYF.

This clonotype was seen a few times. The V gene is TRBV20-1, the J gene TRBJ2-5; TRBD1 aligns across 7 bases. The CDR3 totals 13 residues. Per the germline V gene, CDR1 is DFQATT and CDR2 is SNEGSKA (reference sequence). V shed 6 bases and J 3 bases; nucleotides not matched to a gene: 7. The CDR3 DNA sequence: TGCAGTGCGGAAAAGACAGGGAAAGAGACCCAGTACTTC. As protein: CSAEKTGKETQYF.

This clonotype was found a few times. Written as DNA, the CDR3 is TGTGCCAGCACCTCAGCAGGTCCCACACTTACGCAGTATTTT. Its translation is CASTSAGPTLTQYF. The V and J genes are TRBV7-9 and TRBJ2-3; D ambiguous. Trimming cost V 7 bases and J 8 bases, with 19 bases left between them. CDR3 length: 14 amino acids. Germline V gene lookup returns CDR1 SEHNR and CDR2 FQNEAQ (reference sequence).

The chain links TRBV28 to TRBJ2-4, with D possibly being TRBD2 (6 bases). V lost 5 bases to trimming and J lost 3 bases, with 14 bases between them. Looked up from germline, CDR1 is MDHEN and CDR2 is SYDVKM. This CDR3 is built from 15 residues. CDR3 nucleotides: TGTGCCAGCAGTAGCCTTGGGGGAGGCAAAAACATTCAGTACTTC. It translates to CASSSLGGGKNIQYF.

This clonotype has more than one count but fewer than ten. The genes are TRBV3-1 and TRBJ1-3, with no clear D. CDR1 and CDR2 from the germline V gene are LGHDT and YNNKEL (reference sequence). The ends were cut back, 4 bases at V and 4 bases at J, with 8 bases in the middle. The CDR3 runs 13 residues. The CDR3: CASSPEWGNTIYF. The CDR3 DNA reads TGTGCCAGCAGCCCGGAGTGGGGAAACACCATATATTTT.

The chain joins TRBV4-3 to TRBJ2-3, with 8 bases fitting TRBD2. The trim removed 0 bases at V and 0 bases at J, leaving 5 bases unmatched. The CDR3 sequence is 17 residues long. Germline-derived CDR1 and CDR2 are LGHNA and YSLEER. The CDR3, as DNA: TGCGCCAGCAGCCAAGACCCGGGAGGGAAGAGCACAGATACGCAGTATTTT. It encodes CASSQDPGGKSTDTQYF.

The table lists this clonotype with a few counts. V is TRBV24-1 and J is TRBJ2-3; TRBD1 matches at 8 bases. J was trimmed by 2 bases and V by 1 base; bases with no gene match: 4. Per germline, CDR1 KGHDR and CDR2 SFDVKD. The length of the CDR3 is 16 residues. DNA for the CDR3: TGTGCCACCAGTGATTTCAGGGGGCGACTCACAGATACGCAGTATTTT. Translated: CATSDFRGRLTDTQYF.

The chain has TRBV29-1 and TRBJ2-5; D may be TRBD2 (6 bases). The V gene's germline CDR1 is SQVTM and CDR2 ANQGSEA. V was cut by 4 bases and J by 4 bases, with 13 bases left in between. The CDR3 sequence is 13 residues long. Written as DNA, the CDR3 is TGCAGCGTTGCGGGAGTCGGGACAGAGACCCAGTACTTC. Residues: CSVAGVGTETQYF.

V gene TRBV2 combines with J gene TRBJ2-5; 9 bases match TRBD2. This CDR3 comprises 16 residues. The V gene end was trimmed by 7 bases and the J gene end by 5 bases; junction bases not matched to a gene: 14. CDR1 SNHLY and CDR2 FYNNEI come from the germline V gene. CDR3 sequence: CASKAASGAKGETQYF. The CDR3 DNA reads TGTGCCAGCAAGGCAGCTAGCGGGGCCAAGGGGGAGACCCAGTACTTC.

In its sample, this clonotype was seen a few times. The gene calls are TRBV4-1 and TRBJ2-5, with D maybe TRBD2 (5 bases). Trimming left V 5 bases short and J 5 bases short, with 12 bases between. Germline V gene sequence: CDR1 MGHRA, CDR2 YSYEKL. This CDR3 contains 13 residues. The CDR3: CASSRGNGETQYF. The CDR3 coding sequence is TGCGCCAGCAGCAGAGGGAACGGGGAGACCCAGTACTTC.

This chain uses TRBV5-5 with TRBJ1-2; D gene uncertain. Looked up from germline, CDR1 is SGHKS and CDR2 is YYEKEE (reference sequence). The V gene lost 0 bases and the J gene lost 8 bases, with 17 bases spanning the gap. This CDR3 is 15 amino acids long. CDR3 coding DNA: TGTGCCAGCAGCTTGGGAGGCGCACCTTTGAAAGGCTACACCTTC. Protein product: CASSLGGAPLKGYTF. The whole variable domain, remainder taken from reference TRBV5-5 and TRBJ1-2, is DAGVTQSPTHLIKTRGQQVTLRCSPISGHKSVSWYQQVLGQGPQFIFQYYEKEERGRGNFPDRFSARQFPNYSSELNVNALLLGDSALYLCASSLGGAPLKGYTFGSGTRLTVV.

This clonotype was detected ten times or more. The V call is TRBV11-2, the J call TRBJ2-1; D is possibly TRBD2 (6 bases). From germline, CDR1 is SGHAT and CDR2 FQNNGV. Between the trimmed V and J ends, which lost 4 bases and 2 bases, there was a span of 15 bases. CDR3 length: 16 residues. CDR3 DNA sequence: TGTGCCAGCAGCTCGGGGGAAGGAGTCCCCTACAATGAGCAGTTCTTC. Its translation is CASSSGEGVPYNEQFF.

This clonotype came up many times. The CDR3: CASSFFGYEQYF. In nucleotides, the CDR3 is TGTGCCAGCAGCTTTTTCGGATACGAGCAGTACTTC. The J gene is TRBJ2-7, the V gene TRBV12-3 or TRBV12-4; D is ambiguous. Trimming removed 6 bases at V and 4 bases at J, with 10 bases between. The CDR3 length is 12 residues.

The gene calls are TRBV4-2 and TRBJ2-4; 9 bases are a match to TRBD1. Unmatched junction bases numbered 4, after V lost 3 bases and J lost 7 bases. The length of the CDR3 is 14 residues. Per the germline V gene, CDR1 is LGHNA and CDR2 is YNFKEQ. As DNA, the CDR3 is TGTGCCAGCAGCCAGGGACAGGGAGAGAACATTCAGTACTTC. As protein: CASSQGQGENIQYF.

V is TRBV12-5 and J is TRBJ2-1; no firm D call. The germline V and J ends were trimmed by 1 base and 9 bases, with 7 bases remaining between them. Germline V CDR1 and CDR2: LGHNT, FRNRAP. The CDR3 has 12 amino acids. Here the CDR3 DNA reads TGTGCTAGTGGTTTGGAATCATCTGAGCAGTTCTTC. Protein product: CASGLESSEQFF.

This clonotype was seen repeatedly, ten times or more. The chain recombines TRBV5-5 with TRBJ2-2, with 7 bases identical to TRBD1. CDR1 is SGHKS, CDR2 YYEKEE, per germline (reference sequence). The V gene end was trimmed by 3 bases and the J gene end by 3 bases; junction bases not matched to a gene: 8. The CDR3 totals 16 residues. The chain's CDR3 is CASSYSGTVDTGELFF. The CDR3 nucleotides are TGTGCCAGCAGCTATTCCGGGACAGTAGACACCGGGGAGCTGTTTTTT. Full variable domain (remainder filled in from reference TRBV5-5 and TRBJ2-2): DAGVTQSPTHLIKTRGQQVTLRCSPISGHKSVSWYQQVLGQGPQFIFQYYEKEERGRGNFPDRFSARQFPNYSSELNVNALLLGDSALYLCASSYSGTVDTGELFFGEGSRLTVL.

This clonotype was counted ten times or more. V and J are TRBV5-1 and TRBJ1-5; maybe TRBD1 (5 bases). The CDR3 consists of 13 residues. Germline assignment: CDR1 SGHRS and CDR2 YFSETQ. Trimming left V 3 bases short and J 2 bases short, with 6 bases between. The CDR3 DNA is TGCGCCAGCAGCTCGACAGGCAATCAGCCCCAGCATTTT. As protein: CASSSTGNQPQHF.

The gene calls are TRBV4-2 and TRBJ2-6, with D perhaps TRBD1 (6 bases). In germline, CDR1 is LGHNA, CDR2 YNFKEQ. This CDR3 has 17 residues. Trimming took off 2 bases at V and 3 bases at J, with 14 bases between the two ends. In DNA, the CDR3 is TGTGCCAGCAGCCAAAGCCAGGGGCTCGGTGGGGCCAACGTCCTGACTTTC. It yields the protein CASSQSQGLGGANVLTF.

A few counts support this clonotype. The V and J genes are TRBV4-3 and TRBJ2-3; D is perhaps TRBD2 (7 bases). The CDR3 loop spans 16 amino acids. V dropped 0 bases and J dropped 4 bases, with 14 bases sitting between them. The germline gives CDR1 LGHNA, CDR2 YSLEER. CDR3: CASSQDPGRGADTQYF. In DNA, the CDR3 is TGCGCCAGCAGCCAAGATCCGGGGAGGGGGGCAGATACGCAGTATTTT.

J is TRBJ1-4 and V is TRBV15; D gene uncertain. This CDR3 has 13 residues. In germline, CDR1 is LNHNV, CDR2 YYDKDF (reference sequence). The germline V and J ends were trimmed by 5 bases and 8 bases, with 12 bases remaining between them. The chain's CDR3 is CATSSGFQEKLFF. CDR3 coding DNA: TGTGCCACCAGCTCGGGTTTTCAGGAAAAACTGTTTTTT.

The gene calls are TRBV10-3 and TRBJ2-5; TRBD2 might be the D (5 bases). Looked up from germline, CDR1 is ENHRY and CDR2 is SYGVKD. V shed 2 bases and J shed 5 bases, with 12 bases lying between them. This CDR3 has 14 residues. The CDR3 here is CAISERELAETQYF. The CDR3, as DNA: TGTGCCATCAGTGAGCGGGAATTGGCGGAGACCCAGTACTTC.